This TCR beta chain was recorded in a study of blood T cell repertoires in COVID-19. Study-level information: Sites in the United States, Italy and Spain provided acute and convalescent COVID-19 samples. Sources were T cells, B-cell-depleted T cells, or PBMCs; the material itself was cDNA or gDNA.

As handled by the study authors: Reference gene primer amplification in the assay estimated nucleated cell counts. Clones were read by immunoSEQ multiplex PCR, and TCRdb kept only the in-frame ones, dropping some. V and J calls and clone size are as listed in that table; D and trimming were resolved from the DNA. The table includes around 130,000 clones, 70% to 80% detected once. CDR1 is SEHNR, CDR2 FQNEAQ, per germline (reference sequence). This CDR3 is built from 13 residues. J is TRBJ2-7 and V is TRBV7-9; TRBD2 aligns across 8 bases. The receptor's source is a human donor in a cohort sampled during active COVID-19. Material for sequencing was peripheral blood. CDR3 loop: CGSSGGLSYEQYF. CDR3 in DNA: TGTGGCTCAAGCGGGGGCCTCTCCTACGAGCAGTACTTC.